This TCR beta chain was sequenced in a study of T cell repertoires in cytomegalovirus infection. Study-wide background: In public TCR beta signatures, there were indications of both CMV infection and matching HLA type.

From the reads, TCRdb called clonotypes with MiXCR, one entry per CDR3 protein. Here the sample spans about 250,000 distinct CDR3 sequences, over 15% being singletons. Note on this clonotype: Its antigen is currently unknown.

The ends were cut back, 7 bases at V and 6 bases at J, with 12 bases in the middle. This CDR3 is 12 amino acids long. The germline CDR1 and CDR2 sequences are SNHLY and FYNNEI. Study results and limitations: The study identified carriers of CMV plus the relevant HLA from cumulative public TCR beta family frequency. CMV-specific TCR beta clonotypes restricted by HLA-C were the ones dominating the ex vivo response.

The sequencing sample was made of CD8+ T cells from PBMCs. This sequence joins TRBV2 and TRBJ1-2; D gene ambiguous. This receptor was obtained from a human donor in good health (CMV status not recorded). Some clones in this sample may be carry-over from other donors' samples. In nucleotides, the CDR3 is TGTGCCAGCAAAAGGGTGGACGATGGCTACACCTTC. Translation: CASKRVDDGYTF. Looking up the rest from reference TRBV2 and TRBJ1-2 gives the full variable domain: EPEVTQTPSHQVTQMGQEVILRCVPISNHLYFYWYRQILGQKVEFLVSFYNNEISEKSEIFDDQFSVERPDGSNFTLKIRSTKLEDSAMYFCASKRVDDGYTFGSGTRLTVV.